Included here is one T cell receptor (beta chain) sequence, with context. This sample is drawn from a study of blood T cell repertoires in COVID-19. Study summary: Samples came from the United States, Italy and Spain, spanning acute and convalescent COVID-19. Sources were T cells, B-cell-depleted T cells, or PBMCs; the material itself was cDNA or gDNA.

In the authors' methods: Reference gene primer amplification gave estimated nucleated cell counts. The assay was immunoSEQ multiplex PCR, and TCRdb's table has in-frame clones only and misses some. V and J calls and clone size are copied from that table; D and trimming were computed from the DNA. In the table there are some 100,000 clones, around nine tenths of which are singletons. Germline CDR1 and CDR2: KGHDR and SFDVKD. The V gene lost 0 bases and the J gene lost 1 base, with 10 bases spanning the gap. CDR3 size: 16 residues. Material for sequencing was peripheral blood. The chain employs TRBV24-1 and TRBJ2-3, with D maybe TRBD2 (5 bases). The sequence was collected from a man between 45 and 60 years old with acute or convalescent COVID-19. CDR3 region: CATSDLQRVGTDTQYF. The CDR3 DNA sequence: TGTGCCACCAGTGATTTGCAGAGGGTAGGCACAGATACGCAGTATTTT.